Shown below are 17 T cell receptor beta chains from a single sample sequenced in a study of shared clonotypes between healthy human individuals. TCRdb keeps only in-frame clones here, not all; method: immunoSEQ multiplex PCR. This sample has millions of clones, with over 85% found just once. Material for sequencing was naive CD4+ T cells sorted from blood. As to subset: CD45RA+ positively selected. All receptors derive from a man younger than 35 in good health.

The chain combines TRBV7-9 with TRBJ1-5; 7 positions agree with TRBD1. Germline loops: CDR1 SEHNR, CDR2 FQNEAQ (reference sequence). V was pared by 2 bases and J by 0 bases, with 13 bases of the junction left unmatched. The CDR3 loop spans 19 amino acids. The CDR3 nucleotides read TGTGCCAGCAGCTTATGGTTAGGGGACAGCAAAGGTAGCAATCAGCCCCAGCATTTT. The encoded protein is CASSLWLGDSKGSNQPQHF.

The count of this clone is one. This sequence joins TRBV5-1 and TRBJ2-1, with 7 bases identical to TRBD2. CDR1 is SGHRS, CDR2 YFSETQ, per germline. The CDR3 is made up of 19 amino acids. Unmatched junction bases numbered 16, after V lost 4 bases and J lost 0 bases. DNA for the CDR3: TGCGCCAGCAGCACAAACGTGGCTAGCGGCTCTATCTCCTACAATGAGCAGTTCTTC. Its protein is CASSTNVASGSISYNEQFF.

The chain carries TRBV6-6 and TRBJ2-5, with TRBD2 matching 10 bases. The V gene's germline CDR1 is MNHNY and CDR2 SVGAGI (reference sequence). CDR3 size: 15 residues. The V gene end was trimmed by 5 bases and the J gene end by 1 base; junction bases not matched to a gene: 4. For the CDR3, the DNA is TGTGCCAGCAGTCCTGGGACTAGCGCCCAAGAGACCCAGTACTTC. Its translation is CASSPGTSAQETQYF.

The rearrangement links TRBV19 to TRBJ1-2, with D possibly TRBD1 on 6 matching bases. Trimming pared 7 bases from V and 3 bases from J, leaving 12 bases between. Germline V lookup: CDR1 LNHDA, CDR2 SQIVND (reference sequence). The CDR3 extends over 13 amino acids. Here the CDR3 reads CASNHGQHYGYTF. CDR3 nucleotide sequence: TGTGCCAGTAACCACGGACAGCACTATGGCTACACCTTC.

This chain links TRBV4-1 with TRBJ1-3, with D unresolved. The CDR3 covers 14 residues. CDR1 and CDR2 (germline): MGHRA, YSYEKL. V lost 7 bases and J 0 bases, leaving 10 bases between the germline ends. DNA for the CDR3: TGCGCCAGCACCCCCTGGTTCTCTGGAAACACCATATATTTT. Translating it yields CASTPWFSGNTIYF.

This clone is a singleton in its sample. Other DNA sequences in the same sample also yield this CDR3. The chain couples TRBV25-1 to TRBJ1-5; 8 bases match TRBD1. The length of the CDR3 is 14 residues. V lost 4 bases and J lost 2; bases outside the gene matches: 1. Germline values: CDR1 MGHDK, CDR2 SYGVNS. CDR3 in amino acids: CASSVGQGNQPQHF. CDR3 in DNA: TGTGCCAGCAGTGTGGGACAGGGCAATCAGCCCCAGCATTTT.

Points on this clone: Other DNA sequences of this sample code for an identical CDR3. The chain joins TRBV6-5 to TRBJ1-2, with TRBD1 identical over 12 bases. This CDR3 is built from 15 residues. CDR1 is MNHEY and CDR2 is SVGAGI in the germline V gene. J gave up 3 bases and V 2 bases, and 1 base lay outside the gene matches. CDR3 DNA sequence: TGTGCCAGCAGTTACCGGGACAGGGGGCACTATGGCTACACCTTC. Its translation is CASSYRDRGHYGYTF.

With regard to this clone: Other nucleotide sequences from this sample produce the same CDR3. As DNA, the CDR3 is TGTGCCAGCTCACCACCTGGGGACTATGGCTACACCTTC. Its translation: CASSPPGDYGYTF. V gene TRBV18 combines with J gene TRBJ1-2; no definite D call. Germline CDR1 is KGHSH and CDR2 is LQKENI. The ends were cut back, 0 bases at V and 3 bases at J, with 5 bases in the middle. This CDR3 spans 13 amino acids.

This clone occurred once. This chain links TRBV4-1 with TRBJ2-2; the match to TRBD1 covers 10 bases. In germline, CDR1 is MGHRA, CDR2 YSYEKL. Losses at the gene ends were 4 bases for V and 4 bases for J; bases not matched to a gene: 6. CDR3 length equals 16 residues. The CDR3 DNA reads TGCGCCAGCAGCCTGCCAAGGACAGGGGGCACCGGGGAGCTGTTTTTT. Translation: CASSLPRTGGTGELFF.

The J gene is TRBJ2-3, the V gene TRBV2; 12 bases align to TRBD2. This CDR3 contains 15 residues. V trimming: 6 bases; J trimming: 4 bases; junction bases outside the gene matches: 5. CDR1 and CDR2 (germline): SNHLY, FYNNEI. The CDR3 sequence is CASSRLAGEADTQYF. The CDR3 region has the DNA TGTGCCAGCAGCCGACTAGCGGGAGAGGCAGATACGCAGTATTTT.

The V call is TRBV28, the J call TRBJ2-7; D is tentatively TRBD1 or TRBD2 (5 bases each). Deletions cut 4 bases from V and 3 bases from J, with 22 bases between. The V gene's germline CDR1 is MDHEN and CDR2 SYDVKM. The CDR3 consists of 17 residues. The CDR3 sequence: CASSSPRFRDGLYEQYF. The CDR3 DNA sequence: TGTGCCAGCAGTTCTCCTCGGTTCCGGGACGGGCTCTACGAGCAGTACTTC.

The chain uses TRBV27 and TRBJ1-5; the D gene is possibly TRBD1 (6 bases). From germline, CDR1 is MNHEY and CDR2 SMNVEV (reference sequence). V lost 4 bases to trimming and J lost 4 bases, with 17 bases between them. The CDR3 length is 16 residues. The chain's CDR3 is CASSWSGRGGNQPQHF. The CDR3, as DNA: TGTGCCAGCAGTTGGTCCGGCAGGGGAGGAAATCAGCCCCAGCATTTT.

The chain is built from TRBV5-6 and TRBJ2-7, with D perhaps matching TRBD1 (5 bases). CDR3 length: 14 amino acids. Trimming took 1 base from V and 4 from J, leaving 12 bases between them. Looked up from germline, CDR1 is SGHDT and CDR2 is YYEEEE. CDR3 sequence: CASSLTQGKYEQYF. The CDR3 DNA reads TGTGCCAGCAGCTTGACCCAGGGCAAATACGAGCAGTACTTC.

This chain joins TRBV5-4 and TRBJ2-7, with D perhaps being TRBD1 or TRBD2 (5 bases each). The length of the CDR3 is 14 residues. V lost 4 bases to trimming and J lost 2 bases, with 13 bases between them. Germline CDR1 SGHNT, CDR2 YYREEE (reference sequence). The CDR3 region has the DNA TGTGCCAGCAGCACCGGGGACCCCCCCTACGAGCAGTACTTC. Translated, it gives CASSTGDPPYEQYF. Looking up the rest from reference TRBV5-4 and TRBJ2-7 gives the full variable domain: ETGVTQSPTHLIKTRGQQVTLRCSSQSGHNTVSWYQQALGQGPQFIFQYYREEENGRGNFPPRFSGLQFPNYSSELNVNALELDDSALYLCASSTGDPPYEQYFGPGTRLTVT.

This clone was counted a single time. The chain carries TRBV4-1 and TRBJ2-5; no reliable D call. Per germline, CDR1 MGHRA and CDR2 YSYEKL. V was pared by 2 bases and J by 7 bases, with 11 bases between. There are 13 residues in the CDR3. In DNA form, the CDR3 reads TGCGCCAGCAGCCAACTCCCAGCAGGGACCCAGTACTTC. Translation: CASSQLPAGTQYF.

The chain joins TRBV6-1 to TRBJ2-1, with 9 bases that match TRBD2. Germline assignment: CDR1 MNHNS and CDR2 SASEGT. J gave up 3 bases and V 4 bases, and 4 bases lay outside the gene matches. The CDR3 loop spans 15 amino acids. CDR3 DNA sequence: TGTGCCAGCAGTGGCGGTAGCGGGAGCTACAATGAGCAGTTCTTC. This sequence encodes CASSGGSGSYNEQFF.

Of note for this clone: The germline gene is not matched at one end of the junction; a read error may be the cause. The rearrangement links TRBV5-8 to TRBJ2-3; 15 positions agree with TRBD2. The CDR3 runs to 14 residues. In germline, CDR1 is SGHTS, CDR2 YDEGEE. The CDR3 is CASSSGLAGGPKRF. The CDR3 DNA sequence: TGTGCCAGCAGCTCCGGACTAGCGGGGGGGCCGAAGCGTTTT.